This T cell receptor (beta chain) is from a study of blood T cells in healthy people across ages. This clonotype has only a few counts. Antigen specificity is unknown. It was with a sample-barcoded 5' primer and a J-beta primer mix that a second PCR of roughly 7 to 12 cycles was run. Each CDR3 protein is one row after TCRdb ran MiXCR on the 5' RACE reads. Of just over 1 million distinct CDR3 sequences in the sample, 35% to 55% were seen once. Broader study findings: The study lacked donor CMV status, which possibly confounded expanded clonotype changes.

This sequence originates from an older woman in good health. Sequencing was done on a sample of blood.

The CDR3 nucleotides read TGTGCCAGCAGCTCCTCGGTCCCGGGACAGGGCCGATATTACTATGGCTACACCTTC. Amino acids: CASSSSVPGQGRYYYGYTF. The J gene is TRBJ1-2, the V gene TRBV11-2, with 9 bases identical to TRBD1. With 4 bases clipped from V and 3 bases from J, the junction kept 18 bases outside the gene matches. There are 19 residues in the CDR3. CDR1 and CDR2 from the germline V gene are SGHAT and FQNNGV.